The 21 T cell receptor beta chains presented below share a single source sample, sequenced in a study of T cells after yellow fever vaccination. TCRdb redid the calling of the 5' RACE reads with MiXCR, one entry per CDR3 protein. The sample includes about 260,000 distinct CDR3 sequences, around 4.9% of them seen just once. The sample here was CD4+ T cells sorted from PBMCs, taken on the day of the yellow fever booster vaccination. The receptor set was obtained from a man younger than 30 who received the YFV17D yellow fever vaccine.

This chain joins TRBV6-6 and TRBJ2-5; TRBD1 matches 7 bases. CDR1 is MNHNY, CDR2 SVGAGI, per germline (reference sequence). Germline trimming cut 2 bases from V and 6 bases from J; bases unmatched to any gene: 6. The CDR3 runs to 14 residues. CDR3 bases: TGTGCCAGCAGTTACCACAGGGGAGAAAAGACCCAGTACTTC. Protein: CASSYHRGEKTQYF.

This clonotype was seen more than once but under ten times. The chain couples TRBV10-1 to TRBJ1-2, with 11 positions matching TRBD1. The CDR3 covers 13 residues. The V segment lost 6 bases and the J segment 5 bases; nucleotides outside the gene matches: 2. Germline values: CDR1 WNHNN, CDR2 SYGVQD (reference sequence). CDR3 region: CASSGTGGYGYTF. DNA of the CDR3: TGCGCCAGCAGCGGGACAGGGGGTTATGGCTACACCTTC.

The chain is built from TRBV7-8 and TRBJ2-7; D remains ambiguous. Germline V gives CDR1 SGHVS, CDR2 FQNEAQ. Deletions cut 4 bases from V and 7 bases from J, with 14 bases between. The CDR3 has 13 amino acids. The chain's CDR3 is CASSSRRMGEQYV. In DNA form, the CDR3 reads TGTGCCAGCAGCTCCCGCCGCATGGGTGAGCAGTACGTC.

The rearrangement joins TRBV6-6 to TRBJ2-7; TRBD1 matches at 8 bases. CDR3 length equals 13 residues. Per germline, CDR1 MNHNY and CDR2 SVGAGI (reference sequence). J was trimmed by 6 bases and V by 6 bases; bases with no gene match: 7. The CDR3 region has the DNA TGTGCCAGCAGCCCAGACAGGGGCCTCGAGCAGTACTTC. Protein sequence: CASSPDRGLEQYF.

The rearrangement links TRBV24-1 to TRBJ2-5; 7 bases match TRBD1. The CDR3 loop spans 16 amino acids. The germline CDR1 and CDR2 sequences are KGHDR and SFDVKD. The V gene end was trimmed by 3 bases and the J gene end by 5 bases; junction bases not matched to a gene: 11. The chain's CDR3 is CATSDPSFQGDETQYF. DNA for the CDR3: TGTGCCACCAGTGATCCTTCTTTCCAGGGGGACGAGACCCAGTACTTC.

In this sample, this clonotype turned up many times. The chain links TRBV5-1 to TRBJ2-5; unclear D gene. Germline V gene sequence: CDR1 SGHRS, CDR2 YFSETQ. V lost 4 bases and J 4 bases, leaving 14 bases between the germline ends. The CDR3 totals 14 residues. The CDR3 region is CASSKGENGETQYF. The DNA for the CDR3 is TGCGCCAGCAGCAAAGGCGAGAACGGAGAGACCCAGTACTTC. Using reference TRBV5-1 and TRBJ2-5 for the parts outside the CDR3, the full variable domain is KAGVTQTPRYLIKTRGQQVTLSCSPISGHRSVSWYQQTPGQGLQFLFEYFSETQRNKGNFPGRFSGRQFSNSRSEMNVSTLELGDSALYLCASSKGENGETQYFGPGTRLLVL.

Ten or more counts support this clonotype. The V gene is TRBV5-1, the J gene TRBJ2-7; D not certain. The CDR3 spans 11 residues. Trimming cost V 4 bases and J 3 bases, with 5 bases left between them. Germline V lookup: CDR1 SGHRS, CDR2 YFSETQ. CDR3 nucleotides: TGCGCCAGCAGCGAGTTCTACGAGCAGTACTTC. This codes for CASSEFYEQYF.

There are a few counts of this clonotype. This rearrangement joins TRBV6-6 to TRBJ1-3; TRBD1 might be the D (5 bases). CDR3 length: 14 amino acids. CDR1 MNHNY and CDR2 SVGAGI come from the germline V gene (reference sequence). Trimming took off 4 bases at V and 4 bases at J, with 11 bases between the two ends. This chain's CDR3 is CASSLGEPGNTIYF. DNA of the CDR3: TGTGCCAGCAGTTTAGGGGAGCCAGGAAACACCATATATTTT.

The chain combines TRBV3-1 with TRBJ2-7; 8 nucleotides align to TRBD2. With 2 bases clipped from V and 6 bases from J, the junction kept 12 bases outside the gene matches. Germline V gives CDR1 LGHDT, CDR2 YNNKEL (reference sequence). This CDR3 contains 16 residues. CDR3 nucleotide sequence: TGTGCCAGCAGCCAATTATCGGGGGGGGCCAGAGGCGAGCAGTACTTC. It translates to CASSQLSGGARGEQYF.

This clonotype was picked up many times. The chain joins TRBV5-1 to TRBJ2-5, with TRBD2 matching 9 bases. After removal of 1 base from V and 3 bases from J, the junction contained 13 bases not matched to a gene. In germline, CDR1 is SGHRS, CDR2 YFSETQ. This CDR3 is 18 amino acids long. The CDR3: CASSLMYGSGGVEETQYF. The CDR3 DNA reads TGCGCCAGCAGCTTGATGTATGGTAGCGGGGGCGTAGAAGAGACCCAGTACTTC.

There are many counts of this clonotype. The chain carries TRBV18 and TRBJ1-1, with TRBD1 identical over 10 bases. Trimming took 4 bases from V and 1 from J; bases not matched to a gene: 6. Germline lookup yields CDR1 KGHSH and CDR2 LQKENI. This CDR3 comprises 16 residues. The CDR3 sequence is CASSRPGQGRNTEAFF. CDR3 DNA: TGTGCCAGCTCACGACCGGGACAGGGGAGGAACACTGAAGCTTTCTTT.

This clonotype appeared a few times. The chain uses TRBV5-1 and TRBJ1-2; perhaps TRBD1 as D (5 bases). The germline gives CDR1 SGHRS, CDR2 YFSETQ. The CDR3 has 14 amino acids. Trimming cost V 2 bases and J 7 bases, with 15 bases left between them. Here the CDR3 reads CASSFDSRGSGYTF. For the CDR3, the DNA is TGCGCCAGCAGCTTTGACAGCCGGGGGAGTGGCTACACCTTC.

In this sample, this clonotype turned up a few times. The rearrangement links TRBV5-1 to TRBJ2-5, with a possible D match to TRBD2 (7 bases). This CDR3 has 13 amino acids. From germline, CDR1 is SGHRS and CDR2 YFSETQ. With 5 bases removed from V and 7 bases from J, the gap between germline ends came to 15 bases. The CDR3 here is CASRETGRGTQYF. The CDR3 coding sequence is TGCGCCAGCAGGGAAACAGGGAGGGGGACCCAGTACTTC.

This clonotype has more than one count but fewer than ten. The chain employs TRBV7-2 and TRBJ1-5; a possible D gene is TRBD1 (6 bases). Germline values: CDR1 SGHTA, CDR2 FQGNSA. CDR3 length: 15 amino acids. V was pared by 5 bases and J by 4 bases, with 15 bases between. The CDR3 reads CASSLRQATNQPQHF. The CDR3 bases are TGTGCCAGCAGCCTCCGACAGGCGACGAATCAGCCCCAGCATTTT.

This clonotype has ten or more counts. The J gene is TRBJ1-6, the V gene TRBV7-3; 10 positions agree with TRBD1. Germline V gene sequence: CDR1 SGHTA, CDR2 FQGTGA. CDR3 size: 14 residues. V lost 3 bases to trimming and J lost 10 bases; unmatched junction nucleotides: 3. The CDR3 is CASSLGQGYSPLHF. The CDR3 DNA is TGTGCCAGCAGCTTGGGACAGGGGTACTCACCCCTCCACTTT.

V and J are TRBV29-1 and TRBJ1-5; 10 nucleotides match TRBD1. The CDR3 runs 12 residues. The V gene's germline CDR1 is SQVTM and CDR2 ANQGSEA. DNA of the CDR3: TGCAGTGCTATCGGGACAGGGGAGCCCCAGCATTTT. This translates into CSAIGTGEPQHF.

This clonotype showed up just a few times. The rearrangement links TRBV28 to TRBJ1-1; 9 bases match TRBD1. Germline loops: CDR1 MDHEN, CDR2 SYDVKM. The V segment lost 6 bases and the J segment 6 bases; nucleotides outside the gene matches: 2. The CDR3 totals 12 residues. CDR3 DNA: TGTGCCAGCAGACAGGGGGCCTCTGAAGCTTTCTTT. Translated: CASRQGASEAFF.

The rearrangement uses TRBV21-1 and TRBJ1-6. TRBV21-1 is reported as a pseudogene. This CDR3 region has 12 residues. This CDR3 is CASSPLNSPLHF. In DNA form, the CDR3 reads TGTGCCAGCAGCCCCTTGAATTCACCCCTCCACTTT.

This clonotype was observed a handful of times. The chain is built from TRBV7-9 and TRBJ1-1; 7 bases agree with TRBD1. Germline V CDR1 and CDR2: SEHNR, FQNEAQ (reference sequence). The V and J ends lost 5 bases and 10 bases, in that order; junction bases with no gene match: 7. CDR3 length: 12 residues. In DNA form, the CDR3 reads TGTGCCAGCAGCCCAGGGGGGCGAGGAGCTTTCTTT. Its protein is CASSPGGRGAFF.

The sample holds many counts of this clonotype. The chain couples TRBV7-9 to TRBJ1-1; no clear D. CDR1 is SEHNR, CDR2 FQNEAQ, per germline (reference sequence). CDR3 length: 13 residues. Trimming cost V 4 bases and J 4 bases, with 10 bases left between them. The chain's CDR3 is CASSWSGSTEAFF. DNA of the CDR3: TGTGCCAGCAGCTGGAGCGGGTCCACTGAAGCTTTCTTT.

The rearrangement uses TRBV27 and TRBJ2-3; 8 positions match TRBD2. With V trimmed by 0 bases and J by 7 bases, 9 bases remained unmatched. The CDR3 length is 16 residues. Germline V gene data show CDR1 as MNHEY and CDR2 as SMNVEV (reference sequence). The CDR3 DNA reads TGTGCCAGCAGTTTATCGTCGGGACTAGTCCTAAATACGCAGTATTTT. Translated: CASSLSSGLVLNTQYF.